What follows are 5 T cell receptor beta chains derived from one specimen sequenced in a study of blood T cell repertoires in COVID-19. Method: immunoSEQ multiplex PCR; TCRdb's copy keeps in-frame clones and lacks some. The table shows about 33,000 clones, with almost 90% occurring only once. Sequenced: peripheral blood. The receptors were sampled from a human donor in a cohort sampled during active COVID-19.

The chain uses TRBV27 and TRBJ1-6; tentatively, D is TRBD1 (5 bases). Germline loops: CDR1 MNHEY, CDR2 SMNVEV (reference sequence). V was clipped by 7 bases and J by 0 bases, with 13 bases between them. The CDR3 sequence is 16 residues long. This chain's CDR3 is CASTSRQSSYNSPLHF. CDR3 sequence (DNA): TGTGCCAGCACCTCCCGACAGAGCTCCTATAATTCACCCCTCCACTTT.

This clone was seen a handful of times. CDR3 DNA: TGTGCCAGCAGCTTAACGGACAGGGGCGCTGGAAACACCATATATTTT. Translating it yields CASSLTDRGAGNTIYF. V gene TRBV11-2 combines with J gene TRBJ1-3; 9 nucleotides match TRBD1. The trim removed 2 bases at V and 2 bases at J, leaving 4 bases unmatched. Germline values: CDR1 SGHAT, CDR2 FQNNGV. The CDR3 spans 16 residues.

The chain uses TRBV5-1 and TRBJ2-5, with 11 bases that match TRBD2. Germline-derived CDR1 and CDR2 are SGHRS and YFSETQ. The CDR3 contains 15 residues. Trimming at V came to 3 bases and at J to 4 bases, leaving 5 bases not matched to a gene. DNA for the CDR3: TGCGCCAGCAGCTCCCTTAGCGGGGGGGTAGAGACCCAGTACTTC. It specifies CASSSLSGGVETQYF.

V and J are TRBV28 and TRBJ2-1, with D perhaps matching TRBD2 (6 bases). The CDR3 has 13 amino acids. Germline assignment: CDR1 MDHEN and CDR2 SYDVKM. V was pared by 4 bases and J by 15 bases, with 19 bases between. CDR3 sequence reads: CASSSNRAGSGFF. The CDR3 nucleotides are TGTGCCAGCAGTTCCAACCGTGCGGGGTCGGGGTTCTTC.

This chain connects TRBV4-2 to TRBJ2-5, with 7 bases lining up with TRBD1. This CDR3 is built from 18 residues. Germline lookup yields CDR1 LGHNA and CDR2 YNFKEQ. With 0 bases clipped from V and 5 bases from J, the junction kept 15 bases outside the gene matches. In nucleotides, the CDR3 is TGTGCCAGCAGCCAAGAGGGGGACCTAGAGACAGGGAAGGAGACCCAGTACTTC. Its translation is CASSQEGDLETGKETQYF.